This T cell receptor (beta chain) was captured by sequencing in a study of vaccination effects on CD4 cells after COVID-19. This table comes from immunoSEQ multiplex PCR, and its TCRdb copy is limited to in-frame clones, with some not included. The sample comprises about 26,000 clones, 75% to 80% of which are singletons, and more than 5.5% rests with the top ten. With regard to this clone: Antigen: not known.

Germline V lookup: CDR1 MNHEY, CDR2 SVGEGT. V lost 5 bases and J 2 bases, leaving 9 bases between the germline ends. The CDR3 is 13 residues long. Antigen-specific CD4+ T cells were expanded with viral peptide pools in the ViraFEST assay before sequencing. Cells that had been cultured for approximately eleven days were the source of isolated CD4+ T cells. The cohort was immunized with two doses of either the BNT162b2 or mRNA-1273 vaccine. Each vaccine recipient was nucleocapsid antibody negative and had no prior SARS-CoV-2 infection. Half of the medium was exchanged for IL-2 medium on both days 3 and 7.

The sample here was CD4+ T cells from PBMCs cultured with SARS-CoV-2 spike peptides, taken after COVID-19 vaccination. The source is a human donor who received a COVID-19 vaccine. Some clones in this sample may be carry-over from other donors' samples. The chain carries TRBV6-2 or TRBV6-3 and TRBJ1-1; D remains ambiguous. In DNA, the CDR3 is TGTGCCAGCAGTCTAAACCGAAACACTGAAGCTTTCTTT. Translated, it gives CASSLNRNTEAFF.